The present entry profiles one T cell receptor (beta chain) with its context. It lacks a known antigen. Base qualities were left out, and no much larger clone turns up one base away. Sample time point, as interpreted from the label and publication: baseline before first vaccination. Samples from vaccinated people were obtained from the UK trials COV001 and COV002, which included a single-blind randomized controlled phase 2/3 trial of AZD1222 (ChAdOx1 nCoV-19) in healthy adults. For TCRbeta chain sequencing, PBMC samples from trial participants were taken at day 0 and at day 28 after the second dose. The CDR3 regions of human TCRbeta chains were subjected to immunosequencing. The source study handled its data this way. Repertoire TCRs were matched against a reference library of SARS-CoV-2-specific TCRs generated with the MIRA antigen-specificity platform. Breadth was defined as the fraction of unique TCRs that were SARS-CoV-2-associated, and depth was defined as the fraction of total T cells that were SARS-CoV-2-associated. Using the MIRA data, each spike-specific TCR was mapped to the spike region that the TCR reacts to and placed in a CD4 or CD8 class. Log10-transformed breadth and depth values were compared by one-way ANOVA with Sidak's multiple comparisons tests. The source is immuneACCESS, and TCRdb retained only in-frame sequences with V and J called. Part of the clones is not carried over; for the studies checked, unresolved V genes explain less than half of this, and the remainder is unexplained. The V and J calls and the clone size are those of that table, but D and trimming were determined from the DNA. The sample table records some 150,000 clones; over 75% of these occur just once. The top ten constitute approximately 4.5% of the sample.

The data were taken from a study of T cell responses to AZD1222 COVID-19 vaccine (dated by TCRdb to 2020 to 2023). About the study as a whole: Because spike-specific TCR depth and breadth did not differ between the two schedules, AZD1222 recipients who got a second dose at roughly 4 weeks were pooled with those who got a second dose at roughly 12 weeks. A total of about 250 trial participants underwent TCR sequencing, of whom about 200 had received two doses of AZD1222 and approximately 25 had received two doses of the MenACWY control vaccine. Trial participants were enrolled into age subgroups of 18-55, 56-69 and 70-plus years, which contained roughly 150, 30 and 60 TCR-sequenced participants, respectively.

Overall results and qualifications from the work: In the small 56-69-year group, the increase in depth fell short of significance, most likely because of low power. After two AZD1222 doses, both the breadth and the depth of spike-specific TCRs were significantly higher than at day 0 and than in MenACWY recipients. The whole spike protein was spanned by vaccine-associated CD4 TCRs, and dominant responses were seen in regions 160-218 and 743-854. Because no samples from the day 14 peak response were available, repertoires could be characterized only after the peak T cell response. Conclusions about previously exposed vaccinees are limited, since just five to seven AZD1222 recipients were seropositive for SARS-CoV-2 at baseline. Reportedly, almost half of the unique spike-specific TCRs recognized epitopes lying outside the regions that are mutated in the B.1.351 and B.1.1.7 variants. Participants were mostly white British, with more females than males. The authors suggested clonal diversity may have been underestimated.

V drops 5 bases and J drops 9 bases, leaving 23 bases in between. For CDR1 and CDR2, the germline V gene lists MDHEN and SYDVKM. Spanning cysteine to phenylalanine, the CDR3 consists of 15 amino acids. Only the CDR3 DNA stays, 45 bases, in frame from base 1. The sequence derives from an adult in good health. This receptor chain uses TRBV28 and TRBJ2-7; a tentative D call is TRBD1 (6 bases match). The source was peripheral blood, collected on day 0 of AZD1222 vaccination. The CDR3 protein: CASSPTSTTGARQYF. The base sequence is TGTGCCAGCAGTCCAACCTCTACGACAGGTGCGCGGCAGTACTTC. The CDR3, completed at both ends by the reference TRBV28 and TRBJ2-7 genes, gives the full variable domain DVKVTQSSRYLVKRTGEKVFLECVQDMDHENMFWYRQDPGLGLRLIYFSYDVKMKEKGDIPEGYSVSREKKERFSLILESASTNQTSMYLCASSPTSTTGARQYFGPGTRLTVT.